Listed below are T cell receptor beta chains from one sample, sequenced in a study of blood T cells in healthy people across ages. TCRdb re-analysed the 5' RACE reads in MiXCR, keeping a single row per CDR3 protein. The repertoire holds around 850,000 distinct CDR3 sequences, roughly 34% seen once, with 13% in the top ten. The specimen was blood. These receptors all stem from a man in his late teens or twenties in good health. Both conserved end residues are part of each CDR3. The order of the fields is V gene, clone size, D gene, J gene, CDR3 protein, CDR3 DNA. The D gene is left open where the match is weak. Rows give clone size only sometimes, using once, few, many, or a class for an expanded clone.

v_gene: TRBV5-1
abundance: .
d_gene: TRBD1
j_gene: TRBJ2-2
CDR3aa: CASSLATGATGELFF
CDR3nt: TGCGCCAGCAGCTTGGCCACAGGGGCCACCGGGGAGCTGTTTTTT

v_gene: TRBV7-2
abundance: few
d_gene: .
j_gene: TRBJ2-6
CDR3aa: CASSLKGPTSSGANVLTF
CDR3nt: TGTGCCAGCAGCTTAAAAGGCCCGACATCCTCTGGGGCCAACGTCCTGACTTTC

v_gene: TRBV5-1
abundance: .
d_gene: .
j_gene: TRBJ2-7
CDR3aa: CASSQAGSPSYEQYF
CDR3nt: TGCGCCAGCAGTCAGGCAGGGTCCCCCTCCTACGAGCAGTACTTC

v_gene: TRBV7-9
abundance: many
d_gene: TRBD2
j_gene: TRBJ2-5
CDR3aa: CASSSRGLAEILQETQYF
CDR3nt: TGTGCCAGCAGCTCCAGGGGACTAGCGGAGATACTGCAAGAGACCCAGTACTTC

v_gene: TRBV6-1
abundance: .
d_gene: .
j_gene: TRBJ1-4
CDR3aa: CASSGSTSAEKLFF
CDR3nt: TGTGCCAGCAGTGGTAGTACCTCGGCCGAAAAACTGTTTTTT

v_gene: TRBV12-3/TRBV12-4
abundance: few
d_gene: TRBD1
j_gene: TRBJ2-1
CDR3aa: CASRPGTGGDYNEQFF
CDR3nt: TGTGCCAGCAGACCTGGGACAGGGGGCGACTACAATGAGCAGTTCTTC

v_gene: TRBV10-3
abundance: .
d_gene: .
j_gene: TRBJ1-1
CDR3aa: CAIWDTRNTEAFF
CDR3nt: TGTGCCATCTGGGACACCCGGAACACTGAAGCTTTCTTT

v_gene: TRBV2
abundance: few
d_gene: TRBD1
j_gene: TRBJ2-7
CDR3aa: CASSPGQGEQYF
CDR3nt: TGTGCCAGCAGTCCTGGACAGGGAGAGCAGTACTTC

v_gene: TRBV4-3
abundance: .
d_gene: TRBD1
j_gene: TRBJ1-2
CDR3aa: CASSQEPVAGGGRLYGYTF
CDR3nt: TGCGCCAGCAGCCAAGAACCTGTCGCAGGGGGAGGGAGGTTATATGGCTACACCTTC

v_gene: TRBV12-3/TRBV12-4
abundance: .
d_gene: .
j_gene: TRBJ2-2
CDR3aa: CASRPALAESTGELFF
CDR3nt: TGTGCCAGCAGACCAGCACTGGCGGAGAGCACCGGGGAGCTGTTTTTT

v_gene: TRBV7-2
abundance: .
d_gene: .
j_gene: TRBJ1-1
CDR3aa: CAGRGGGERNTEAFF
CDR3nt: TGTGCCGGCAGAGGGGGGGGAGAGAGGAACACTGAAGCTTTCTTT

v_gene: TRBV4-1
abundance: .
d_gene: TRBD1
j_gene: TRBJ2-3
CDR3aa: CASSQPKTGGASTDTQYF
CDR3nt: TGCGCCAGCAGCCAACCCAAGACAGGGGGCGCGAGCACAGATACGCAGTATTTT

v_gene: TRBV25-1
abundance: few
d_gene: .
j_gene: TRBJ1-2
CDR3aa: CASSSYGGYGYTF
CDR3nt: TGTGCCAGCAGTTCCTATGGGGGATATGGCTACACCTTC

v_gene: TRBV12-3/TRBV12-4
abundance: .
d_gene: .
j_gene: TRBJ2-5
CDR3aa: CANSLHQETQYF
CDR3nt: TGTGCCAACAGTTTACACCAAGAGACCCAGTACTTC

v_gene: TRBV15
abundance: once
d_gene: .
j_gene: TRBJ1-5
CDR3aa: CATSRDGGGNQPQHF
CDR3nt: TGTGCCACCAGCAGGGACGGGGGAGGGAATCAGCCCCAGCATTTT

v_gene: TRBV11-1
abundance: many
d_gene: .
j_gene: TRBJ2-7
CDR3aa: CASSLDHGIDEQYF
CDR3nt: TGTGCCAGCAGCTTGGATCACGGGATAGACGAGCAGTACTTC

v_gene: TRBV7-2
abundance: few
d_gene: TRBD1
j_gene: TRBJ1-6
CDR3aa: CASTTGDSPLHF
CDR3nt: TGTGCCAGCACGACAGGGGATTCACCCCTCCACTTT

v_gene: TRBV4-2
abundance: few
d_gene: TRBD1
j_gene: TRBJ1-5
CDR3aa: CASSVGQATNQPQHF
CDR3nt: TGTGCCAGCAGCGTGGGACAGGCGACGAATCAGCCCCAGCATTTT

v_gene: TRBV12-3/TRBV12-4
abundance: .
d_gene: .
j_gene: TRBJ2-7
CDR3aa: CASRGPVYEQYF
CDR3nt: TGTGCCAGCAGGGGACCGGTCTACGAGCAGTACTTC

v_gene: TRBV20-1
abundance: .
d_gene: TRBD1
j_gene: TRBJ1-1
CDR3aa: CSARSRGITEAFF
CDR3nt: TGCAGTGCTCGCTCCAGGGGGATAACTGAAGCTTTCTTT

v_gene: TRBV5-1
abundance: few
d_gene: .
j_gene: TRBJ2-4
CDR3aa: CASSLGTSVRQYF
CDR3nt: TGCGCCAGCAGCTTGGGGACATCGGTGAGGCAGTACTTC

v_gene: TRBV7-2
abundance: .
d_gene: .
j_gene: TRBJ2-5
CDR3aa: CASSLYRDQETQYF
CDR3nt: TGTGCCAGCAGCCTATACAGGGACCAAGAGACCCAGTACTTC

v_gene: TRBV5-1
abundance: many
d_gene: TRBD1
j_gene: TRBJ2-5
CDR3aa: CASSYTGTGRETQYF
CDR3nt: TGCGCCAGCAGCTACACCGGGACAGGGCGTGAGACCCAGTACTTC

v_gene: TRBV7-2
abundance: .
d_gene: TRBD2
j_gene: TRBJ2-5
CDR3aa: CASSFQRGGLETQYF
CDR3nt: TGTGCCAGCAGCTTCCAGCGGGGGGGCCTAGAGACCCAGTACTTC

v_gene: TRBV6-6
abundance: .
d_gene: .
j_gene: TRBJ2-7
CDR3aa: CASSRQVQEIQYF
CDR3nt: TGTGCCAGCAGTAGACAGGTGCAAGAGATCCAGTACTTC

v_gene: TRBV29-1
abundance: .
d_gene: .
j_gene: TRBJ2-1
CDR3aa: CSVSEFVWQETQFF
CDR3nt: TGCAGCGTTAGCGAGTTCGTTTGGCAAGAGACCCAGTTCTTC

v_gene: TRBV24-1
abundance: .
d_gene: TRBD2
j_gene: TRBJ2-1
CDR3aa: CATSEAPGTSGVGEQFF
CDR3nt: TGTGCCACCAGTGAGGCTCCCGGGACTAGCGGAGTGGGGGAGCAGTTCTTC

v_gene: TRBV6-2/TRBV6-3
abundance: few
d_gene: .
j_gene: TRBJ2-1
CDR3aa: CASSYSGQIDNEQFF
CDR3nt: TGTGCCAGCAGTTACTCGGGGCAGATCGACAATGAGCAGTTCTTC

v_gene: TRBV7-2
abundance: .
d_gene: TRBD2
j_gene: TRBJ2-3
CDR3aa: CASESGGFPSTDTQYF
CDR3nt: TGTGCCAGCGAGTCGGGGGGATTCCCCAGCACAGATACGCAGTATTTT

v_gene: TRBV15
abundance: many
d_gene: TRBD1
j_gene: TRBJ2-7
CDR3aa: CATSSGVRGQIYEQYF
CDR3nt: TGTGCCACCAGCTCAGGGGTCAGGGGGCAAATCTACGAGCAGTACTTC

v_gene: TRBV29-1
abundance: .
d_gene: TRBD1
j_gene: TRBJ1-1
CDR3aa: CSVAGTAGNTDAFF
CDR3nt: TGCAGCGTGGCCGGGACAGCGGGGAACACTGACGCTTTCTTT

v_gene: TRBV3-1
abundance: .
d_gene: .
j_gene: TRBJ2-7
CDR3aa: CASSLTNILYEQYF
CDR3nt: TGTGCCAGCAGCCTGACGAACATCCTCTACGAGCAGTACTTC

v_gene: TRBV13
abundance: .
d_gene: TRBD1
j_gene: TRBJ1-2
CDR3aa: CASDRGANYGYTF
CDR3nt: TGTGCCAGTGACAGGGGAGCTAACTATGGCTACACCTTC

v_gene: TRBV12-3/TRBV12-4
abundance: few
d_gene: .
j_gene: TRBJ1-5
CDR3aa: CASSTSGQGVEVAQPQHF
CDR3nt: .

v_gene: TRBV4-3
abundance: .
d_gene: .
j_gene: TRBJ2-7
CDR3aa: CASSQRASYEQYF
CDR3nt: TGCGCCAGCAGCCAGAGGGCATCGTACGAGCAGTACTTC

v_gene: TRBV6-5
abundance: .
d_gene: .
j_gene: TRBJ1-2
CDR3aa: CASRGGGGNYGYTF
CDR3nt: TGTGCCAGCAGAGGGGGGGGAGGGAACTATGGCTACACCTTC

v_gene: TRBV2
abundance: few
d_gene: TRBD1
j_gene: TRBJ1-6
CDR3aa: CASTDRPSSYNSPLHF
CDR3nt: TGTGCCAGCACGGACAGGCCCAGCTCCTATAATTCACCCCTCCACTTT

v_gene: TRBV4-3
abundance: many
d_gene: .
j_gene: TRBJ1-2
CDR3aa: CASSQEGGNYYGYTF
CDR3nt: TGCGCCAGCAGCCAAGAGGGCGGGAACTACTATGGCTACACCTTC

v_gene: TRBV4-1
abundance: .
d_gene: .
j_gene: TRBJ1-1
CDR3aa: CASSQERTNTEAFF
CDR3nt: TGCGCCAGCAGCCAAGAACGGACGAACACTGAAGCTTTCTTT

v_gene: TRBV25-1
abundance: .
d_gene: TRBD1
j_gene: TRBJ2-1
CDR3aa: CASSEPGTEAYDEQFF
CDR3nt: TGTGCCAGCAGTGAACCCGGGACAGAAGCCTACGATGAGCAGTTCTTC

v_gene: TRBV20-1
abundance: few
d_gene: .
j_gene: TRBJ1-5
CDR3aa: CSARDLMAGEKQPQHF
CDR3nt: TGCAGTGCTAGAGATCTCATGGCAGGAGAAAAACAGCCCCAGCATTTT

v_gene: TRBV20-1
abundance: once
d_gene: .
j_gene: TRBJ2-7
CDR3aa: CSATPQDGGYEQYF
CDR3nt: TGCAGTGCTACCCCACAGGACGGTGGATACGAGCAGTACTTC